The clone carrying this TCR beta chain turned up a few times. Its antigen is as yet unknown. These data belong to a study of beta chain features in type 1 diabetes. Study-level results: There was a moderate but significant shortening of TCRB CDR3s in all four CD4+ subsets of Type 1 diabetes patients. High TCR expression in some cells could lead to their over-representation in cDNA sequencing.

The germline V and J ends were trimmed by 10 bases and 0 bases, with 19 bases remaining between them. This CDR3 contains 17 residues. Germline lookup yields CDR1 SEHNR and CDR2 FQNEAQ (reference sequence). Expressed TCRB transcripts were sequenced because the entire RNA isolate underwent reverse transcription. TCRdb keeps only in-frame clones here, not all; method: immunoSEQ multiplex PCR. This table has some 410,000 clones, roughly 10% appearing once. The sequence came from a woman aged 18 to 35 in good health. The sample was naive CD4+ T cells from blood. The chain couples TRBV7-9 to TRBJ2-6, with a weak D call TRBD1 (6 bases). CDR3 residues: CAILRGTASSGANVLTF. Written as DNA, the CDR3 is TGTGCCATCTTAAGGGGGACCGCGAGCTCTGGGGCCAACGTCCTGACTTTC. Drawing the rest from reference TRBV7-9 and TRBJ2-6, the complete variable domain is DTGVSQNPRHKITKRGQNVTFRCDPISEHNRLYWYRQTLGQGPEFLTYFQNEAQLEKSRLLSDRFSAERPKGSFSTLEIQRTEQGDSAMYLCAILRGTASSGANVLTFGAGSRLTVL.